The rows below give T cell receptor beta chains drawn from one sample of a study of post-analysis software for immune sequencing data. TCRdb fed the PCR reads into MiXCR, producing one record per CDR3 protein. The sample has 450,000 or so distinct CDR3 sequences; over 35% are singletons. The specimen was blood. The receptors stem from a girl aged 10 to 17 with multiple sclerosis. Both conserved end residues are part of each CDR3. A D gene is named only where the DNA matches it firmly.

J gene	D gene	V gene	CDR3 protein
NA	TRBD1	TRBV7-8	CASSHQGVQETQYF
TRBJ1-5	TRBD1	TRBV12-3/TRBV12-4	CASSLRQGASNQPQHF
TRBJ2-2	NA	TRBV5-1	CASSLGAETGELFF
TRBJ2-7	NA	TRBV6-5	CASSYLTGNYEQYF
TRBJ1-2	TRBD1	TRBV4-2	CASSQPGTAGYTF
TRBJ1-4	NA	TRBV20-1	CSAREGREVEKRFF
TRBJ2-7	TRBD2	TRBV12-3/TRBV12-4	CASRQSGSSYEQYF
TRBJ1-1	TRBD1	TRBV12-3/TRBV12-4	CASSNDRGRPDTEAFF
TRBJ2-1	NA	TRBV3-1	CASSQDLSANEQFF
TRBJ2-4	NA	TRBV28	CASSLASKNIQYF
TRBJ1-1	NA	TRBV10-3	CAIKTGLTEAFF
TRBJ2-3	NA	TRBV12-3/TRBV12-4	CASSLGGAIADTQYF
TRBJ2-5	NA	TRBV5-1	CASSERDHWETQYF
TRBJ2-1	TRBD1	TRBV6-6	CASRGLRDRPYNEQFF
TRBJ2-5	TRBD2	TRBV27	CASQRLGLATETQYF
TRBJ2-7	NA	TRBV4-2	CASSQGAQDEQYF
TRBJ2-5	NA	TRBV7-2	CASSGRGASQETQYF
TRBJ2-1	TRBD1	TRBV27	CASSRDSYNEQFF
TRBJ2-3	TRBD2	TRBV3-1	CASSLPGRGADTQYF
TRBJ2-6	NA	TRBV11-3	CASGVSGANVLTF
TRBJ2-5	NA	TRBV4-2	CASSQSSRETQYF
TRBJ1-1	TRBD1	TRBV19	CASSMGTAENTEAFF
TRBJ1-2	NA	TRBV28	CASSPFEEIYPLTYTF
TRBJ2-1	NA	TRBV29-1	CTAGPLYNEQFF
TRBJ1-5	NA	TRBV28	CASSDRRNQPQHF
TRBJ2-1	TRBD1	TRBV20-1	CSATQGLEQFF
TRBJ2-1	TRBD1	TRBV29-1	CSGTVKQGSPEQFF
TRBJ1-1	TRBD1	TRBV6-6	CASSERTGGTEAFF
TRBJ2-7	TRBD1	TRBV10-3	CAISAQPRDRPYEQYF
TRBJ2-5	TRBD2	TRBV5-1	CASSPGSSGRETQYF
TRBJ1-1	NA	TRBV29-1	CSVDRGKGGTEAFF
TRBJ2-7	NA	TRBV12-3/TRBV12-4	CASRKTGQTYEQYF
TRBJ2-7	NA	TRBV28	CASSLLSGITYEQYF
TRBJ2-1	TRBD2	TRBV12-3/TRBV12-4	CASSATSGRAAEQFF
TRBJ2-3	NA	TRBV20-1	CSASILIGRDTQYF
TRBJ2-3	TRBD2	TRBV15	CATSRLPSGSTDTQYF
TRBJ2-6	TRBD2	TRBV20-1	CSALPAGGHGANALTF
TRBJ1-6	NA	TRBV20-1	CSASYSSYNSPLHF
TRBJ2-3	NA	TRBV9	CASSPQRVDTQYF
TRBJ2-1	NA	TRBV28	CASGSLSNEQFF
TRBJ2-1	NA	TRBV28	CASIKPGSEDEQFF